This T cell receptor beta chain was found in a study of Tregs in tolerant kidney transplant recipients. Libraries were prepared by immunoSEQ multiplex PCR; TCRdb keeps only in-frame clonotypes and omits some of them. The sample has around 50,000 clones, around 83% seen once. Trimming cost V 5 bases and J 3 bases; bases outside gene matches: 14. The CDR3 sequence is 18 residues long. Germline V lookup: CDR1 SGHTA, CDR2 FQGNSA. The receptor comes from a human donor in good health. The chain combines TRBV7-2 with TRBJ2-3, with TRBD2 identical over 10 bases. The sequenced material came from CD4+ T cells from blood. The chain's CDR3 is CASSPRRGASGSTDTQYF. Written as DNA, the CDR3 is TGTGCCAGCAGCCCCAGGCGAGGGGCTAGCGGGAGTACAGATACGCAGTATTTT.